Listed here are 15 T cell receptor beta chains from one sample, sequenced in a study of blood T cell repertoires in COVID-19. Clones were read by immunoSEQ multiplex PCR, and TCRdb kept only the in-frame ones, dropping some. Here the sample spans some 80,000 clones, around 89% being singletons. Material for sequencing was peripheral blood. These TCRs come from a human donor in a cohort sampled during active COVID-19.

The DNA for the CDR3 is TGTGCCAGCAGCTGGGGGGGCGGAGAGACCCAGTACTTC. This gives the protein CASSWGGGETQYF. The chain has TRBV9 and TRBJ2-5; D perhaps matches TRBD2 (7 bases). Between the trimmed V and J ends, which lost 4 bases and 4 bases, there was a span of 11 bases. This CDR3 contains 13 residues. The germline CDR1 and CDR2 sequences are SGDLS and YYNGEE.

This clone appeared a few times. The CDR3 here is CASSRPGTGGDYTF. CDR3 nucleotide sequence: TGTGCCAGCAGCCGACCCGGGACAGGGGGTGACTACACCTTC. This chain links TRBV3-1 (or the pseudogene TRBV3-2) with TRBJ1-2, with TRBD1 matching over 11 bases. The CDR3 spans 14 residues. The V gene's germline CDR1 is LGHDT and CDR2 YNNKEL (reference sequence). V shed 4 bases and J 10 bases; nucleotides not matched to a gene: 8.

The chain uses TRBV20-1 and TRBJ2-7, with 7 bases aligning to TRBD1. The germline V gene encodes CDR1 DFQATT and CDR2 SNEGSKA (reference sequence). Losses at the gene ends were 8 bases for V and 5 bases for J; bases not matched to a gene: 6. The CDR3 runs 11 residues. CDR3 nucleotides: TGCAGTCCAACACAGGGGAACGAGCAGTACTTC. Translated, it gives CSPTQGNEQYF.

The J gene is TRBJ2-5, the V gene TRBV10-2; D may be TRBD1 (6 bases). The ends were cut back, 6 bases at V and 5 bases at J, with 13 bases in the middle. Per germline, CDR1 WSHSY and CDR2 SAAADI. This CDR3 has 13 residues. In DNA, the CDR3 is TGCGCCAGCAGGAAGGGGGTTTGGGAGACCCAGTACTTC. As protein: CASRKGVWETQYF.

The J gene is TRBJ1-1, the V gene TRBV3-1 (or the pseudogene TRBV3-2); D perhaps matches TRBD1 (6 bases). The CDR3 has 12 amino acids. Trimming cost V 4 bases and J 7 bases, with 10 bases left between them. Germline-derived CDR1 and CDR2 are LGHDT and YNNKEL (reference sequence). CDR3 protein: CASSLNRDEAFF. The CDR3 nucleotides are TGTGCCAGCAGCCTTAACAGGGATGAAGCTTTCTTT.

This clone was counted a single time. The CDR3 protein is CASSQLSGSRTDTQYF. The DNA of the CDR3 is TGTGCCAGCAGCCAACTAAGCGGGAGTCGCACAGATACGCAGTATTTT. The chain is built from TRBV3-1 (or the pseudogene TRBV3-2) and TRBJ2-3, with TRBD2 matching over 8 bases. The CDR3 extends over 16 amino acids. V lost 2 bases to trimming and J lost 1 base; unmatched junction nucleotides: 5. CDR1 and CDR2 from the germline V gene are LGHDT and YNNKEL (reference sequence).

The rearrangement links TRBV18 to TRBJ1-5, with D perhaps matching TRBD1 (6 bases). The V gene's germline CDR1 is KGHSH and CDR2 LQKENI. The CDR3 length is 14 residues. Trimming took 3 bases from V and 8 from J, leaving 14 bases between them. The DNA of the CDR3 is TGTGCCAGCTCACCCCGCAGGGGTCGAAAGCCCCAGCATTTT. Translated: CASSPRRGRKPQHF.

The chain joins TRBV6-5 to TRBJ1-2; weak D call: TRBD1 (5 bases). Germline assignment: CDR1 MNHEY and CDR2 SVGAGI. Trimming cost V 0 bases and J 8 bases, with 10 bases left between them. This CDR3 is built from 13 residues. CDR3 residues: CASSYSGGYGYTF. Here the CDR3 DNA reads TGTGCCAGCAGTTACTCGGGGGGTTACGGCTACACCTTC.

This rearrangement joins TRBV3-1 (or the pseudogene TRBV3-2) to TRBJ2-7; D not resolved. The germline V and J ends were trimmed by 5 bases and 5 bases, with 7 bases remaining between them. The CDR3 spans 11 residues. Germline V CDR1 and CDR2: LGHDT, YNNKEL (reference sequence). CDR3 bases: TGTGCCAGCAGCTTTACTAACGAGCAGTACTTC. It is translated as CASSFTNEQYF.

The J gene is TRBJ2-1, the V gene TRBV10-3, with 14 positions matching TRBD2. The CDR3 loop spans 15 amino acids. The trim removed 5 bases at V and 8 bases at J, leaving 5 bases unmatched. Germline lookup yields CDR1 ENHRY and CDR2 SYGVKD. CDR3 protein: CAISRTSGGQDEQFF. The CDR3 bases are TGTGCCATCAGTCGGACTAGCGGGGGGCAGGATGAGCAGTTCTTC.

The rearrangement uses TRBV15 and TRBJ1-2; D gene unclear. The ends were cut back, 3 bases at V and 7 bases at J, with 12 bases in the middle. The CDR3 is 13 residues long. CDR1 and CDR2 (germline): LNHNV, YYDKDF (reference sequence). This chain's CDR3 is CATSRAVPSGYTF. CDR3 coding DNA: TGTGCCACCAGCAGGGCGGTTCCGAGTGGCTACACCTTC.

This clone was seen only once. This CDR3 reads CASSVTATGELFF. Written as DNA, the CDR3 is TGTGCCAGCAGCGTCACAGCAACCGGGGAGCTGTTTTTT. The rearrangement uses TRBV9 and TRBJ2-2, with D unresolved. Germline lookup yields CDR1 SGDLS and CDR2 YYNGEE. V dropped 2 bases and J dropped 5 bases, with 7 bases sitting between them. The length of the CDR3 is 13 residues.

The V gene is TRBV4-1, the J gene TRBJ1-6; TRBD1 matches at 7 bases. This CDR3 has 17 amino acids. V lost 0 bases, J lost 1 base, and 3 bases stayed unmatched. Germline assignment: CDR1 MGHRA and CDR2 YSYEKL. The CDR3 nucleotides read TGCGCCAGCAGCCAAGATAGGGGGCAATCCTATAATTCACCCCTCCACTTT. Protein: CASSQDRGQSYNSPLHF.

The sample holds a few counts of this clone. The gene calls are TRBV2 and TRBJ2-3; perhaps TRBD2 as D (6 bases). CDR1 is SNHLY, CDR2 FYNNEI, per germline. Deletions cut 7 bases from V and 2 bases from J, with 13 bases between. The CDR3 loop spans 14 amino acids. CDR3 sequence: CASTRGDFTDTQYF. CDR3 coding DNA: TGTGCCAGCACCCGAGGGGACTTCACAGATACGCAGTATTTT.

V is TRBV7-9 and J is TRBJ2-3; TRBD2 matches 8 bases. V was pared by 3 bases and J by 3 bases, with 2 bases of the junction left unmatched. Germline V CDR1 and CDR2: SEHNR, FQNEAQ (reference sequence). CDR3 length: 14 residues. The CDR3 DNA is TGTGCCAGCAGCTTTAGCGGGACGACAGATACGCAGTATTTT. Its protein is CASSFSGTTDTQYF.